Listed here is a single TCR beta chain. Antigen unknown. These data belong to a study of post-analysis software for immune sequencing data. Unique molecular identifiers had been added to the TCR beta cDNA libraries. From around 1 to 10 million T cells, 400,000 to 500,000 cDNA molecules were obtained. One entry per CDR3 protein results from TCRdb running MiXCR on the PCR reads. The table has around 500,000 distinct CDR3 sequences, approximately 31% seen once; the top ten hold 4.5% to 7.5%. Germline V CDR1 and CDR2: SGHRS, YFSETQ. The CDR3 extends over 14 amino acids. The study's findings and limits: Samples prepared in the same batch strongly co-clustered by F measure. TRBV segments more frequent in patients than in controls numbered roughly 5 and included TRBV5-6, TRBV5-1 and TRBV20-1. Patients with multiple sclerosis recorded significantly lower normalized Chao1 diversity than controls, the study found.

Source material: blood. The chain joins TRBV5-1 to TRBJ2-7; a weak D match, TRBD2 (6 bases). Near its end, the DNA agrees better with TRBJ2-4, so the J call may be wrong. The receptor was derived from a girl aged 2 to 17 with multiple sclerosis. The CDR3 region is CASRLAGTKNIQYF. In DNA, the CDR3 is TGCGCCAGCAGACTAGCAGGGACCAAAAACATTCAGTACTTC.